These 9 T cell receptor beta chains came from one sample sequenced in a study of human T cells and chemical hapten exposure. Time point in this sample: patch test 3, about 24 weeks after DPC sensitization. Stated treatment: therapeutic diphenylcyclopropenone sensitization with weekly scalp DPC. TCRdb used MiXCR to reprocess the RACE reads, holding one entry per CDR3 protein. The sample contains about 190,000 distinct CDR3 sequences, around 25% of which appear only once. Specimen: whole blood, collected in connection with sensitization to the hapten diphenylcyclopropenone (DPC). All receptors come from a middle-aged woman with alopecia areata. Some clones in this sample may be carry-over from other donors' samples.

This clonotype came up a few times. V is TRBV7-9 and J is TRBJ2-3; D possibly uses TRBD1 or TRBD2 (5 bases each). The CDR3 totals 15 residues. From germline, CDR1 is SEHNR and CDR2 FQNEAQ (reference sequence). The ends were cut back, 6 bases at V and 6 bases at J, with 19 bases in the middle. In DNA form, the CDR3 reads TGTGCCAGCAGTCCCGGGACGGTGCCAGGGGATACGCAGTATTTT. Protein sequence: CASSPGTVPGDTQYF.

There are a few counts of this clonotype. The chain carries TRBV7-2 and TRBJ2-5; 11 bases are a match to TRBD2. The J segment lost 3 bases and the V segment lost 4 bases, leaving 4 bases of the junction unmatched. The CDR3 consists of 15 residues. Looked up from germline, CDR1 is SGHTA and CDR2 is FQGNSA. Written as DNA, the CDR3 is TGTGCCAGCAGCTACACTAGCGGGGGAAAAGAGACCCAGTACTTC. Amino acid sequence: CASSYTSGGKETQYF. The full variable domain, with the rest looked up from reference TRBV7-2 and TRBJ2-5, is GAGVSQSPSNKVTEKGKDVELRCDPISGHTALYWYRQSLGQGLEFLIYFQGNSAPDKSGLPSDRFSAERTGGSVSTLTIQRTQQEDSAVYLCASSYTSGGKETQYFGPGTRLLVL.

The chain uses TRBV6-1 and TRBJ1-2; D possibly corresponds to TRBD1 (6 bases). Trimming removed 7 bases at V and 8 bases at J, with 20 bases between. The CDR3 runs 14 residues. Germline V lookup: CDR1 MNHNS, CDR2 SASEGT. As DNA, the CDR3 is TGTGCCAGCAAGGTGCAGGGGAATGTAGGGGGCTACACCTTC. Protein: CASKVQGNVGGYTF.

This clonotype showed up many times. This sequence joins TRBV6-5 and TRBJ2-7, with a possible D match to TRBD1 (5 bases). Trimming stripped 6 bases from V and 2 bases from J, with 14 bases between. CDR3 length: 14 residues. CDR1 and CDR2 from the germline V gene are MNHEY and SVGAGI. This CDR3 is CASSTPGLPYEQYF. CDR3 DNA: TGTGCCAGCAGCACTCCAGGGCTCCCCTACGAGCAGTACTTC.

The V gene is TRBV7-2, the J gene TRBJ1-2; TRBD1 might be the D (5 bases). V lost 1 base and J lost 8, with 14 bases in between. CDR1 SGHTA and CDR2 FQGNSA come from the germline V gene. The length of the CDR3 is 14 residues. CDR3 sequence (DNA): TGTGCCAGCAGCTTAGGGGGCCATGGAGGGGGCTACACCTTC. Protein sequence: CASSLGGHGGGYTF. Supplemented by reference TRBV7-2 and TRBJ1-2, the full variable domain reads GAGVSQSPSNKVTEKGKDVELRCDPISGHTALYWYRQSLGQGLEFLIYFQGNSAPDKSGLPSDRFSAERTGGSVSTLTIQRTQQEDSAVYLCASSLGGHGGGYTFGSGTRLTVV.

This chain uses TRBV28 with TRBJ2-7; TRBD2 is a possible D gene (6 bases). V was cut by 7 bases and J by 3 bases, with 19 bases left in between. The CDR3 has 15 residues. Germline values: CDR1 MDHEN, CDR2 SYDVKM. The CDR3 coding sequence is TGTGCCAGCACCGATGGAGGGGTCGGACACTACGAGCAGTACTTC. Amino acid sequence: CASTDGGVGHYEQYF.

The genes are TRBV20-1 and TRBJ2-1; D unclear. Trimming cost V 8 bases and J 7 bases, with 12 bases left between them. From germline, CDR1 is DFQATT and CDR2 SNEGSKA (reference sequence). CDR3 size: 11 residues. The CDR3 bases are TGCAGTCCGACCTCCAGAAATGAGCAGTTCTTC. It translates to CSPTSRNEQFF.

This clonotype was found a few times. The CDR3 nucleotides read TGTGCCAGCAGCCAGGGACGATCCACTGAAGCTTTCTTT. This codes for CASSQGRSTEAFF. The chain carries TRBV6-5 and TRBJ1-1; a weak D match, TRBD1 (5 bases). V was shortened by 6 bases and J by 4 bases, with 12 bases between the two germline ends. CDR1 MNHEY and CDR2 SVGAGI come from the germline V gene. This CDR3 region has 13 residues.

The chain uses TRBV2 and TRBJ2-5; D possibly corresponds to TRBD2 (6 bases). CDR1 and CDR2 from the germline V gene are SNHLY and FYNNEI. The CDR3 is 12 residues long. Trimming removed 7 bases from V and 1 base from J, with 7 bases in between. The CDR3 DNA is TGTGCCAGCACTAGCGTCCAAGAGACCCAGTACTTC. This codes for CASTSVQETQYF.